This TCR beta chain derives from a study of cytomegalovirus exposure and HLA in healthy donors. The overall study: Out of about 179 million T cells, an earlier analysis found more than 95 million unique TCR beta sequences in total. Study-level points and caveats: Highest at DRB1 and lowest at HLA-C, TCR association rates differed among HLA loci in a later analysis.

The trim removed 0 bases at V and 5 bases at J, leaving 4 bases unmatched. The CDR3 extends over 15 amino acids. In germline, CDR1 is GTSNPN, CDR2 SVGIG (reference sequence). The donors (healthy individuals) were bone marrow donors. Likely unrecorded immune exposures existed in these nominally healthy donors. About this clone itself: Antigen: not known.

Use of 60 Vbeta and 13 Jbeta primers characterized the PCR. Clones were sequenced by immunoSEQ multiplex PCR, and TCRdb holds only the in-frame ones, with some missing. This sample has tens of thousands of clones, with over 75% found just once. The sample consisted of PBMCs. The receptor's source is a girl aged 2 to 10 in good health and CMV-seropositive. The chain couples TRBV30 to TRBJ2-7; 13 bases agree with TRBD2. CDR3 sequence: CAWSVVGLAGDEQYF. CDR3 DNA sequence: TGTGCCTGGAGTGTCGTAGGACTAGCGGGAGACGAGCAGTACTTC.